This T cell receptor beta chain stems from a study of lymphopenia after photon versus proton radiotherapy (dated by TCRdb to the late 2010s). Notes on the research overall: The immunological effects of photon versus proton radiation therapy were compared in patients with gastrointestinal tumors who developed high-grade lymphopenia. The approximately 20 patients in the cohort had gastrointestinal tumors, were treated with either photon or proton therapy, and subsequently developed lymphopenia. The goal of the study was to describe how the two radiation modalities differ in their effects on the immune system. General conclusions and limits of the study: The survival association was examined only in patients who died, and the authors described better survival with proton therapy as a possibility, not as a demonstrated result. During treatment, patients who received photon therapy lost naive T cells and TCR diversity and gained effector/memory populations, whereas patients who received proton therapy remained relatively stable. After the lymphocyte count nadir, photon-treated repertoires showed oligoclonal expansion, especially of CD8+ Temra cells, which drove the drop in diversity. Across the cohort, an inverse correlation was found between a larger post-nadir drop in TCR diversity and overall survival time among patients who died.

Via the germline V gene, CDR1 is KGHSH and CDR2 LQKENI. Trimming accounts for 4 bases at V and 9 bases at J, while the number of junction bases matched to no gene is 8. The CDR3 measures 16 amino acids from cysteine to phenylalanine. Of the read, only the CDR3 DNA is kept; its 48 bases are in frame from base 1. With regard to this clone: Its cognate antigen has yet to be identified. Base qualities were left out, and no much larger clone turns up one base away.

Libraries were made using the immunoSEQ multiplex PCR assay. T cell repertoires were profiled with deep sequencing of rearranged TCR beta loci together with multiparametric flow cytometry. Here the immuneACCESS table is served through TCRdb, limited to in-frame sequences with V and J called. Missing clones are a known gap in these copies; in checked studies unresolved V genes cover under half, and the rest lacks a known reason. The sample table records 50,000 or so clones; roughly nine tenths of these occur just once. The ten largest clones add up to more than 15% of the sample. The V and J genes are TRBV18 and TRBJ2-2; TRBD2 agrees with 13 junctional bases. The TCR comes from a woman aged 40 to 50 with cholangiocarcinoma. The sequencing used peripheral blood, collected from a patient treated with photon-based radiotherapy. The CDR3 reads CASSHGTSGTFRELFF. The nucleotides are TGTGCCAGCTCACACGGGACTAGCGGGACATTTAGGGAGCTGTTTTTT.